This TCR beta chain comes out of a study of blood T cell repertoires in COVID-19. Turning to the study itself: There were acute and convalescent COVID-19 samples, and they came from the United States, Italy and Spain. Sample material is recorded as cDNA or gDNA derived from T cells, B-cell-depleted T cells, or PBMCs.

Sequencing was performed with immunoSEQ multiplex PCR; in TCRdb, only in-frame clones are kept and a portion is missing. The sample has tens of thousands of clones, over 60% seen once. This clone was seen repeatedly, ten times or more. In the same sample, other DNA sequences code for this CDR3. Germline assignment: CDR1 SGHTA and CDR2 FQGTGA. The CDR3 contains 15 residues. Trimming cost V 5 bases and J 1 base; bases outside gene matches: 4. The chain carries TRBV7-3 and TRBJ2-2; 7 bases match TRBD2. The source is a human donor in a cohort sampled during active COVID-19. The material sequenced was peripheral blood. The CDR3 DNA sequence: TGTGCCAGCAGCGACCGGACTAGGAACACCGGGGAGCTGTTTTTT. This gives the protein CASSDRTRNTGELFF. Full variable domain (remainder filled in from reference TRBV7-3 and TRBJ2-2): GAGVSQTPSNKVTEKGKYVELRCDPISGHTALYWYRQSLGQGPEFLIYFQGTGAADDSGLPNDRFFAVRPEGSVSTLKIQRTERGDSAVYLCASSDRTRNTGELFFGEGSRLTVL.